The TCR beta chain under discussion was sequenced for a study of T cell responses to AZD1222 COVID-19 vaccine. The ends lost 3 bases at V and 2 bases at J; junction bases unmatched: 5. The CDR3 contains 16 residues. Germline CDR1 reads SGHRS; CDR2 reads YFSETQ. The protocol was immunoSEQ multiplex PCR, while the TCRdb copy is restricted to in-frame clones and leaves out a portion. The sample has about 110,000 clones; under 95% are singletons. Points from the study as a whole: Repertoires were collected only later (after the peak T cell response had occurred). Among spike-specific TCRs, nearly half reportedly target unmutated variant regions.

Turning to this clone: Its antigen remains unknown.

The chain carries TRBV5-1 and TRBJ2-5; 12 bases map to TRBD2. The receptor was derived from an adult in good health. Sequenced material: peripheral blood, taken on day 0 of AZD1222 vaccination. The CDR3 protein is CASSSQTSGGQETQYF. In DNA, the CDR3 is TGCGCCAGCAGCTCCCAGACTAGCGGGGGACAAGAGACCCAGTACTTC.